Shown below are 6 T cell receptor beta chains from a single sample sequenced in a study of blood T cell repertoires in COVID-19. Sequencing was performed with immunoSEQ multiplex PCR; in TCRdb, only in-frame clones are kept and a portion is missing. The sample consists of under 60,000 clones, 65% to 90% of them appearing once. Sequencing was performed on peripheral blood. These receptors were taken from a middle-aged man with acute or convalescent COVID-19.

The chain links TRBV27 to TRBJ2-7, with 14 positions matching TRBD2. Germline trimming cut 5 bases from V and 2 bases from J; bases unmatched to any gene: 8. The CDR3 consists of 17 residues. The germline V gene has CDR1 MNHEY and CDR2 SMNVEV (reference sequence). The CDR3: CASSALPGLAGAYEQYF. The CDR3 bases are TGTGCCAGCAGTGCCCTTCCGGGACTAGCGGGGGCCTACGAGCAGTACTTC.

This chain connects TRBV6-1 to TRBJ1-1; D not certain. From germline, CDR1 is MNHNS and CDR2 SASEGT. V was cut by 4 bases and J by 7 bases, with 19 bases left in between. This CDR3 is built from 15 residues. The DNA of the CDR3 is TGTGCCAGCAGTGCCCCCCCACCCAGTCACCATGAAGCTTTCTTT. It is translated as CASSAPPPSHHEAFF.

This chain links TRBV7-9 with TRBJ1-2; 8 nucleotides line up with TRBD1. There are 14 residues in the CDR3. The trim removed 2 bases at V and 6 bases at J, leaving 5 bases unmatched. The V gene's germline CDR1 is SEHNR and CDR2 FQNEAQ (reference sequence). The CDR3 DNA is TGTGCCAGCAGCTTACTCGCAGGGGGCCATGGCTACACCTTC. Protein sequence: CASSLLAGGHGYTF.

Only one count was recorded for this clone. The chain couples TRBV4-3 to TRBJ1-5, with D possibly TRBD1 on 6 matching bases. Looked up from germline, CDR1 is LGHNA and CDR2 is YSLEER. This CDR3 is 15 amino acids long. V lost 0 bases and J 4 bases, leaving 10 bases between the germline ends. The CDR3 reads CASSQEGGINQPQHF. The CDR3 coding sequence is TGCGCCAGCAGCCAAGAAGGGGGAATAAATCAGCCCCAGCATTTT.

CDR3 amino acids: CASSIDQWTSSNQPQHF. The CDR3 DNA reads TGTGCCAGTAGTATAGATCAGTGGACATCGAGCAATCAGCCCCAGCATTTT. V usage is TRBV19 and J usage is TRBJ1-5, with D perhaps matching TRBD1 (5 bases). CDR1 and CDR2 (germline): LNHDA, SQIVND (reference sequence). V was trimmed by 0 bases and J by 1 base, leaving 13 bases between them. The CDR3 is 17 residues long.

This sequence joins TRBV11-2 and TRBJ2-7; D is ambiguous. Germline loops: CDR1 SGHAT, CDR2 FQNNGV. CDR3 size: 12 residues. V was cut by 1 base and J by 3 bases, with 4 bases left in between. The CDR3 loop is CASSLVGYEQYF. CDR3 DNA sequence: TGTGCCAGCAGCTTAGTCGGCTACGAGCAGTACTTC.